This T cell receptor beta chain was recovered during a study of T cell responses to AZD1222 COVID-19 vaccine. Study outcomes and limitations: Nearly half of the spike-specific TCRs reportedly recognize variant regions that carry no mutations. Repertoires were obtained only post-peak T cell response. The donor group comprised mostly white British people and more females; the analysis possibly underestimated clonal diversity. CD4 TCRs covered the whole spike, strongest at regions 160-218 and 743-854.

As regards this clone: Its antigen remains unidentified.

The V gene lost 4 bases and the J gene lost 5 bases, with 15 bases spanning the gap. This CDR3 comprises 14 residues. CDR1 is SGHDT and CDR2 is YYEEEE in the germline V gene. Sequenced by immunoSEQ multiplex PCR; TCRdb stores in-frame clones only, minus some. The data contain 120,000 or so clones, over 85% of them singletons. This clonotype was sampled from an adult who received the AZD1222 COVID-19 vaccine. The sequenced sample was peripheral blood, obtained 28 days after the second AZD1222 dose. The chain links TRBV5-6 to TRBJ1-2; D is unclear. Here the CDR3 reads CASSPPARGYGYTF. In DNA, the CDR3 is TGTGCCAGCAGCCCCCCTGCCCGGGGATATGGCTACACCTTC.